Listed below are T cell receptor beta chains from one sample, sequenced in a study of blood T cell repertoires in COVID-19. Method: immunoSEQ multiplex PCR; TCRdb's copy keeps in-frame clones and lacks some. The table has 650,000 to 800,000 clones, 80% to 90% seen once. Sequencing used peripheral blood. The receptor source for this set is a woman younger than 35 with acute or convalescent COVID-19. Both conserved end residues are part of each CDR3. A D gene is named only where the DNA matches it firmly. Clone size is not always given. Where it is, it says once, few, many or a class for expanded clones.

clone_size	v_call	d_call	j_call	cdr3_nt	cdr3_aa
-	TRBV24-1	TRBD1	TRBJ1-1	TGTGCCACCAGTGACCGACAGGGGGCAAGGGAAATGGCTGAAGCTTTCTTT	CATSDRQGAREMAEAFF
-	TRBV9	TRBD2	TRBJ2-3	TGTGCCAGCAGCCTAGAGCGGGGGGGAACCACAGATACGCAGTATTTT	CASSLERGGTTDTQYF
-	TRBV24-1	TRBD1	TRBJ1-2	TGTGCCACCAGTGATTCCGGACAGGTCAACTATGGCTACACCTTC	CATSDSGQVNYGYTF
-	TRBV9	-	TRBJ2-1	TGTGCCAGCAGCGTAGGGAGCGCCCCCAATGAGCAGTTCTTC	CASSVGSAPNEQFF
-	TRBV9	TRBD2	TRBJ2-3	TGTGCCAGCAGCGTACCCGGCGGGGGGGCCCACGAAGATACGCAGTATTTT	CASSVPGGGAHEDTQYF
-	TRBV6-5	-	TRBJ1-1	TGTGCCAGCAGTTACGGGCCGAACACTGAAGCTTTCTTT	CASSYGPNTEAFF
once	TRBV7-9	TRBD1	TRBJ2-7	TGTGCCAGCACCCTATCGGACAGGTACGAGCAGTACTTC	CASTLSDRYEQYF
-	TRBV7-2	-	TRBJ1-1	TGTGCCAGCAGCTTCAAGGGGGGGACTGAAGCTTTCTTT	CASSFKGGTEAFF
-	TRBV24-1	TRBD1	TRBJ1-5	TGTGCCACCAGTGATCCGTCGACAGGGGGCTATCAGCCCCAGCATTTT	CATSDPSTGGYQPQHF
-	TRBV29-1	TRBD1	TRBJ2-7	TGCAGCGTCAAGAGACAGGGGAGCTCCGAGCAGTACTTC	CSVKRQGSSEQYF
once	TRBV4-1	-	TRBJ1-3	TGCGCCAGCAGCCAGTCCGGGGGTAGCACCATATATTTT	CASSQSGGSTIYF
-	TRBV6-6	TRBD2	TRBJ2-7	TGTGCCAGCAGTCCCTCTAGCGGGGGGCCATCTCCCGGCGAGCAGTACTTC	CASSPSSGGPSPGEQYF
once	TRBV7-2	TRBD1	TRBJ1-1	TGTGCCAGCAGCCCCGGTTGGGACAGGGTCACTGAAGCTTTCTTT	CASSPGWDRVTEAFF
-	TRBV5-5	TRBD1	TRBJ1-3	TGTGCCAGCAGCTTGCAAGGGGGCCCTGGAAACACCATATATTTT	CASSLQGGPGNTIYF
few	TRBV30	TRBD1	TRBJ1-2	TGTGCCTGGGTGCCCATTCCGGGACAGGGGAACTATGGCTACACCTTC	CAWVPIPGQGNYGYTF
few	TRBV7-2	TRBD1	TRBJ1-2	TGTGCCAGCAGCCAGGACAGGGCACGTGGCTACACCTTC	CASSQDRARGYTF
-	TRBV5-1	TRBD2	TRBJ2-1	TGCGCCAGCAGCTTGGAGGCCCCGACTAGCGGGGGAATATACAATGAGCAGTTCTTC	CASSLEAPTSGGIYNEQFF
-	TRBV27	TRBD1	TRBJ1-2	TGTGCCAGCAGTTTAATAGGGGGCGCAGCCCATGGCTACACCTTC	CASSLIGGAAHGYTF
-	TRBV4-1	-	TRBJ1-3	TGCGCCAGCAGCCTACAGGGAATTCGCTCTGGAAACACCATATATTTT	CASSLQGIRSGNTIYF
-	TRBV5-6	-	TRBJ1-1	TGTGCCAGCAGCCTGCGAAATTCTGAAGCTTTCTTT	CASSLRNSEAFF
-	TRBV27	-	TRBJ1-2	TGTGCCAGCGGTGTGACTGTAGCCTATGGCTACACCTTC	CASGVTVAYGYTF
-	TRBV5-1	-	TRBJ2-2	TGCGCCAGCAGCTCCCAGGGAGGACTGGGTATTGACACCGGGGAGCTGTTTTTT	CASSSQGGLGIDTGELFF
-	TRBV7-9	TRBD2	TRBJ2-5	TGTGCCAGCAGCCTCCTAGCGGGGGCGGGGGAGACCCAGTACTTC	CASSLLAGAGETQYF
-	TRBV9	-	TRBJ2-2	TGTGCCAGCAGCCCCTGGACTGGGAACACCGGGGAGCTGTTTTTT	CASSPWTGNTGELFF
-	TRBV18	TRBD1	TRBJ2-1	TGTGCCAGCTCACGTGGACAGGGGCTTGAGCAGTTCTTC	CASSRGQGLEQFF
-	TRBV13	-	TRBJ2-3	TGTGCCAGCAGCTTAATGTTGGCAGGGGTGACCACAGATACGCAGTATTTT	CASSLMLAGVTTDTQYF
-	TRBV6-1	-	TRBJ1-4	TGTGCCAGCAGTGAAGCGTCGGCGGGAGCGGATGAAAAACTGTTTTTT	CASSEASAGADEKLFF
-	TRBV4-2	TRBD2	TRBJ2-1	TGTGCCAGCCGGCGGGGGAATGAGCAGTTCTTC	CASRRGNEQFF
-	TRBV15	TRBD1	TRBJ1-5	TGTGCCACCAGCTCTCCTCAGGGGGAAATTGATAGCAATCAGCCCCAGCATTTT	CATSSPQGEIDSNQPQHF
-	TRBV6-5	-	TRBJ2-7	TGTGCCAGCAGTTACTCCGAGACAGAGATATACGAGCAGTACTTC	CASSYSETEIYEQYF
-	TRBV5-6	-	TRBJ1-1	TGTGCCAGCAACCTGTTTTTGGGTCAGGGCGGTACTGAAGCTTTCTTT	CASNLFLGQGGTEAFF
-	TRBV27	-	TRBJ1-5	TGTGCCAGCAGTTTTAGGAGTAGCAATCAGCCCCAGCATTTT	CASSFRSSNQPQHF
-	TRBV29-1	TRBD1	TRBJ1-2	TGCAGCGCTGGGACAGGGGGCCGGGGCTATGGCTACACCTTC	CSAGTGGRGYGYTF
once	TRBV6-2/TRBV6-3	-	TRBJ1-3	TGTGCCAGCAGTGCCGCAGACACCATATATTTT	CASSAADTIYF
-	TRBV4-3	TRBD1	TRBJ1-3	TGCGCCAGCAGCCAGCTATATACAGGGGGCGGAGGAAACACCATATATTTT	CASSQLYTGGGGNTIYF
-	TRBV5-5	TRBD1	TRBJ1-5	TGTGCCAGCAGTCTGGGACAGGGAGGATCCAGACAGCCCCAGCATTTT	CASSLGQGGSRQPQHF
-	TRBV11-3	TRBD2	TRBJ2-1	TGTGCCAGCAGCGCCTCCGGGACTAGCGGGGGCAGCTCCTACAATGAGCAGTTCTTC	CASSASGTSGGSSYNEQFF
-	TRBV29-1	TRBD1	TRBJ1-2	TGCAGCGTTGCCTCCGGAGGGGGCTGGGGGTATGGCTACACCTTC	CSVASGGGWGYGYTF
-	TRBV6-5	TRBD1	TRBJ1-2	TGTGCCAGCAGTTACCTGGAGGGGGCCGGGGTCTATGGCTACACCTTC	CASSYLEGAGVYGYTF
-	TRBV12-3/TRBV12-4	-	TRBJ2-3	TGTGCCAGCAGTTTACGACAGACAGATACGCAGTATTTT	CASSLRQTDTQYF